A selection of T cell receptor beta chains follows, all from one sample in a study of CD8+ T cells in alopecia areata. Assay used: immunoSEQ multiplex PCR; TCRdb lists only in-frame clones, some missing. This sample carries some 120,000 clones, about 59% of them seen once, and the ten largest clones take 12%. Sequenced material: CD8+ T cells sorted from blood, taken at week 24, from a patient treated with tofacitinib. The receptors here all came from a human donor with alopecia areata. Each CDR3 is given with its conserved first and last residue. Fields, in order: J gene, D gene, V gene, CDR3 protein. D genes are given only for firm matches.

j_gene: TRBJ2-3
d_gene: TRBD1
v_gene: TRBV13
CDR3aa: CASSEGTDHTDTQYF

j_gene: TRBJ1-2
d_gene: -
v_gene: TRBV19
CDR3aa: CATRGWGDNYGYTF

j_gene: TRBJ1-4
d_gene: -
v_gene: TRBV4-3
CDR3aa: CASSQAVGVNEKLFF

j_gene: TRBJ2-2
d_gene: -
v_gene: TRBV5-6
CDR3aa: CASSYGHYTGELFF

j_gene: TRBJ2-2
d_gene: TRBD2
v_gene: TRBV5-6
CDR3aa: CASSQGLAGDTGELFF

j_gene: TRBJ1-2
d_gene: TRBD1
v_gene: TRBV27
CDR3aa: CASSISGRGHGYTF

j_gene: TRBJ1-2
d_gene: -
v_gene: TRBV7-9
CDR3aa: CASSPYRSLNYGYTF

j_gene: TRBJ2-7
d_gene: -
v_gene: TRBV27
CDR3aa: CASSLSGHHEQYF

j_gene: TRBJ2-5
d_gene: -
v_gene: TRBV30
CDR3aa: CAWGPGSVETQYF

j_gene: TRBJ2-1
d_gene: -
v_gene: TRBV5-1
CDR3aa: CASSQRGHLFNEQFF

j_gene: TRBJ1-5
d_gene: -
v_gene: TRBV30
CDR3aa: CAWSKGASHQPQHF

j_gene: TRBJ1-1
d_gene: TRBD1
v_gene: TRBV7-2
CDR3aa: CASSTPQGTTEAFF

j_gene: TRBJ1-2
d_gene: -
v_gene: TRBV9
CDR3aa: CASSVGNSNYGYTF

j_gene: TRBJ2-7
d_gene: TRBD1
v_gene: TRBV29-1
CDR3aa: CSVGGDRWSRYEQYF

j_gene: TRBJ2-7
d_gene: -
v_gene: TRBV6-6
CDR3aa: CASNAGSYEQYF

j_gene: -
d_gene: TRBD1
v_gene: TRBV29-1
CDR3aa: CSASTGTDEDEQYF

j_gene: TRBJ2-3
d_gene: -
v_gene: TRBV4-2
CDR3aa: CASSQGTVSTDTQYF

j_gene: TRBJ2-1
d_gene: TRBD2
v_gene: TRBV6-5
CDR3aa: CASRTSDNEQFF

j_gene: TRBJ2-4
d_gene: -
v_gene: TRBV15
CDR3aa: CATSTPREIAKNIQYF

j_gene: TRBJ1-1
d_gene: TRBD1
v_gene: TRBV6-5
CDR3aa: CASSYMGQGYTEAFF

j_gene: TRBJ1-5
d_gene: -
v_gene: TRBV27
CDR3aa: CASRSVGGSNQPQHF

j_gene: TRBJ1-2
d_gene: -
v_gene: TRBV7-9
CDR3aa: CASSLGINYGYTF

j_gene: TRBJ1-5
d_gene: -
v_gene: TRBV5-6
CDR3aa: CASSLYAGEDSNQPQHF

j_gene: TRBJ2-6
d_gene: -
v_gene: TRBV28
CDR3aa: CASSLGTVSGANVLTF

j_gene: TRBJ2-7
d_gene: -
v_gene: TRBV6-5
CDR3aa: CASSYGSAGYEQYF

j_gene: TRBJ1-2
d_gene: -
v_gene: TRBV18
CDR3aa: CASSPPKGRSYGYTF

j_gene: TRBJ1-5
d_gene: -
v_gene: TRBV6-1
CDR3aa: CASSEASGAQPQHF

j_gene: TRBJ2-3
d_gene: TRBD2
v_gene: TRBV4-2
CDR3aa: CASSRSPSGGTDTQYF

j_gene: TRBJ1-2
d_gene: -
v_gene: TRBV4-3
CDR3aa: CASSQEAQGIYGYTF

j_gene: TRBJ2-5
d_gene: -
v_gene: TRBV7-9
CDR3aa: CASSMRERSQETQYF

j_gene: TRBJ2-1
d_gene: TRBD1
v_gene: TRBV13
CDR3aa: CASSRGPSYNEQFF

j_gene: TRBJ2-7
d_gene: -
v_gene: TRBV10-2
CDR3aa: CASSEGEQYF

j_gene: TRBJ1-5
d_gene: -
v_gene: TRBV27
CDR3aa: CASRAGQPLSNQPQHF

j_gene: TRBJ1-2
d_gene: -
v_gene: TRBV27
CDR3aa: CASSAGPPLYGYTF

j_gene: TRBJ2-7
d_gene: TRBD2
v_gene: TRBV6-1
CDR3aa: CASSEGGGAYEQYF

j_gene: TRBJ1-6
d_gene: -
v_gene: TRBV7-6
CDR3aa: CASSLNSNYNSPLHF

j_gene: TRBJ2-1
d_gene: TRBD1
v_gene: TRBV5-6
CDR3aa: CASSLEGASYNEQFF

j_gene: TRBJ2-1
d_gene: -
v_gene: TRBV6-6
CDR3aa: CASSSRGSDNEQFF

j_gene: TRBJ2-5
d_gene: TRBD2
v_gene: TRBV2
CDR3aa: CASSVSKGLVQETQYF

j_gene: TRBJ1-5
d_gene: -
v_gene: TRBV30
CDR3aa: CAWGRGGVNQPQHF

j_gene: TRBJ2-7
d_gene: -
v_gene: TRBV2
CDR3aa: CATSQGPYEQYF

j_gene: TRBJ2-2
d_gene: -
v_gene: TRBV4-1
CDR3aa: CASSQDLYREGSGELFF

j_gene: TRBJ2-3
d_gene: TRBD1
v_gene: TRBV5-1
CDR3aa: CASSLVGPPGQGGSTDTQYF

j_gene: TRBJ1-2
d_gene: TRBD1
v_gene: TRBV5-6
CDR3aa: CASSLWDSPGGYTF

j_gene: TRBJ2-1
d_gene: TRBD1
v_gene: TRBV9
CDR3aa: CASSVGAGGGNEQFF

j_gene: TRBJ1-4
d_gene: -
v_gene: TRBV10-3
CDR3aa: CAISREGSTEKLFF

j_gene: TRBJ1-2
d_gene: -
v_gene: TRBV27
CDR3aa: CASSLSGGYYGYTF

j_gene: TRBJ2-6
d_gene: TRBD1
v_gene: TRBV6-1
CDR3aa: CAGDRGPSGANVLTF

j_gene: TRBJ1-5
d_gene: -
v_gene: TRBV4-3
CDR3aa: CASSPSVGPSNQPQHF

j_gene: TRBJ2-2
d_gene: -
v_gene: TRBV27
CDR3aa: CASSFGTGELFF

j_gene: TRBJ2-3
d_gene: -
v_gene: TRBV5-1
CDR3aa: CASSWDTADTQYF

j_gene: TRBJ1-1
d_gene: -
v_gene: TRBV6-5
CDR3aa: CASSYRPGLTEAFF

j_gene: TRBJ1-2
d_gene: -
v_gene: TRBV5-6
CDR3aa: CASSQSSGYGYTF